This T cell receptor (beta chain) was recovered during a study of T cell responses to AZD1222 COVID-19 vaccine. CDR1 and CDR2 (germline): SGHNT, YYREEE (reference sequence). The V end was cut by 4 bases, the J end by 5 bases, with 19 bases between. CDR3 length equals 15 residues. Sequencing was performed with immunoSEQ multiplex PCR; in TCRdb, only in-frame clones are kept and a portion is missing. The sample yields more than 150,000 clones, approximately 91% seen once. The chain links TRBV5-4 to TRBJ2-7; TRBD2 might be the D (6 bases). This specimen consisted of peripheral blood, obtained 28 days after the second AZD1222 dose. The sequence derives from an adult who received the AZD1222 COVID-19 vaccine. CDR3: CASSPVNGSPDEQYF. The CDR3 DNA reads as TGTGCCAGCAGCCCCGTAAACGGGAGTCCAGACGAGCAGTACTTC.